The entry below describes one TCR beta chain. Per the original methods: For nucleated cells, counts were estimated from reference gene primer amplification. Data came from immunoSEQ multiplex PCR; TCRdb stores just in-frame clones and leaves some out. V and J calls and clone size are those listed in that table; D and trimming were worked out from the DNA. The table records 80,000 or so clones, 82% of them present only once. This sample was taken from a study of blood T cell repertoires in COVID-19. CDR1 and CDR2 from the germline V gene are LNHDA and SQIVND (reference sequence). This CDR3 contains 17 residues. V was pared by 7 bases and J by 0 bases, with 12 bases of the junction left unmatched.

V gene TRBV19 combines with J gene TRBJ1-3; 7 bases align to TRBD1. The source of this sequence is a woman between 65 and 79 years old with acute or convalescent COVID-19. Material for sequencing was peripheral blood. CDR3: CASTPRRGGGSGNTIYF. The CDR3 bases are TGTGCCAGTACCCCCCGACGAGGGGGCGGCTCTGGAAACACCATATATTTT.